This T cell receptor (beta chain) was recovered during a study of shared clonotypes between healthy human individuals. Overall study context: Each donor contributed plates that comprised three CD4 naive, three CD4 memory, two CD8 naive and one CD8 memory. Study-wide findings and caveats: Read depth was anticipated to influence clonotype sharing among donors.

On this clone: Its cognate antigen is unknown.

Data came from immunoSEQ multiplex PCR; TCRdb stores just in-frame clones and leaves some out. The sample shows 2 million to 2.5 million clones, about nine tenths of them seen only once. The donor cohort consisted entirely of Caucasian adults residing in Nashville, Tennessee. V shed 2 bases and J 4 bases; nucleotides not matched to a gene: 6. Germline CDR1 SGHRS, CDR2 YFSETQ. CDR3 length: 16 residues. The receptor comes from a man younger than 30 in good health. Some clones in this sample may be carry-over from other donors' samples. Sequencing used naive CD4+ T cells from PBMCs. As to subset: CD45RA+ positively selected. This rearrangement joins TRBV5-1 to TRBJ2-5, with 12 bases aligning to TRBD1. CDR3 sequence reads: CASSFSGTGGRETQYF. The CDR3 DNA follows: TGCGCCAGCAGCTTTAGTGGGACAGGGGGCCGAGAGACCCAGTACTTC. Combining the CDR3 with reference TRBV5-1 and TRBJ2-5 gives the whole variable domain KAGVTQTPRYLIKTRGQQVTLSCSPISGHRSVSWYQQTPGQGLQFLFEYFSETQRNKGNFPGRFSGRQFSNSRSEMNVSTLELGDSALYLCASSFSGTGGRETQYFGPGTRLLVL.